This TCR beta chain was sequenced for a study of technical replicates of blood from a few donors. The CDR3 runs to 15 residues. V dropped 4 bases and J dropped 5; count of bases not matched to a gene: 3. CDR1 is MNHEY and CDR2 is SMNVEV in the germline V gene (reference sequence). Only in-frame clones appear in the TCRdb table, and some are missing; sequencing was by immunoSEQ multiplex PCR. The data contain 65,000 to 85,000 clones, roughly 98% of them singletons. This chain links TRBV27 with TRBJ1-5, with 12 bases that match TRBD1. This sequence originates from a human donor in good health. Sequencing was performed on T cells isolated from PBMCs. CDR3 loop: CASSSGTGGYQPQHF. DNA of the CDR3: TGTGCCAGCAGTTCCGGGACAGGGGGCTATCAGCCCCAGCATTTT.